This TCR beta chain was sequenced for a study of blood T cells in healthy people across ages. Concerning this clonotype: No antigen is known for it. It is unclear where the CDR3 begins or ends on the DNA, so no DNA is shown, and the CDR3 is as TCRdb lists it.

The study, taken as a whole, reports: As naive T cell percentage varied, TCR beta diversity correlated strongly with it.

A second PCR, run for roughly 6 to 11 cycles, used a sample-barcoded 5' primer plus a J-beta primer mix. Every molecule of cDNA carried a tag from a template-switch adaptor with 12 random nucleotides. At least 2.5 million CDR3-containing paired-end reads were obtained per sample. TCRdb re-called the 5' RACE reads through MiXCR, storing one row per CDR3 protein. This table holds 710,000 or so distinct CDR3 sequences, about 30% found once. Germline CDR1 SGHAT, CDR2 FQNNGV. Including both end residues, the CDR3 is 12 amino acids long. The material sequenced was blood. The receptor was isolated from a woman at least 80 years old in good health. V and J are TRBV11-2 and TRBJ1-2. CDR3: CASSPSRYGCTF.